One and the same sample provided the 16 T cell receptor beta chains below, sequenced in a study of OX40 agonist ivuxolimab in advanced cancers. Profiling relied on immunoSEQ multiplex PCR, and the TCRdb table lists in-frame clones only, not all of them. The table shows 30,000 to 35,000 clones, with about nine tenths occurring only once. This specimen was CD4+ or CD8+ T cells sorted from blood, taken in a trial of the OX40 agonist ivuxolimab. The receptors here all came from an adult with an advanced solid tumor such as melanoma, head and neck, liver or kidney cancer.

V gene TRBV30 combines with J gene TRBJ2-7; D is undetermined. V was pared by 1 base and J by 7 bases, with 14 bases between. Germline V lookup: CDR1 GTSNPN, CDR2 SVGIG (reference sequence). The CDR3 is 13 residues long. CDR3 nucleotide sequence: TGTGCCTGGAGTGGGCATAGCTTTCAGGAGCAGTACTTC. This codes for CAWSGHSFQEQYF.

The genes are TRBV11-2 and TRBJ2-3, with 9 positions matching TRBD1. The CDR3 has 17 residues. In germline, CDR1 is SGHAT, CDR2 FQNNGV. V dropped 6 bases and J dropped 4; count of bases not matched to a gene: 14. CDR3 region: CASSFRGTGIPSDTQYF. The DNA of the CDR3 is TGTGCCAGCAGTTTTAGGGGGACAGGGATTCCCTCAGATACGCAGTATTTT.

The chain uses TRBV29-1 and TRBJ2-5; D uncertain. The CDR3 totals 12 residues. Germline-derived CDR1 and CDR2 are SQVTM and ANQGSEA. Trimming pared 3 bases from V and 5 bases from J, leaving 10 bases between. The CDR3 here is CSVDAFRETQYF. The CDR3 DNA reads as TGCAGCGTTGATGCATTCCGGGAGACCCAGTACTTC.

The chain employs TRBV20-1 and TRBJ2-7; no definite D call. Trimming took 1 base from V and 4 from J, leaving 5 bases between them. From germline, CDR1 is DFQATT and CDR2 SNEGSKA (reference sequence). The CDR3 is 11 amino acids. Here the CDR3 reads CSARALYEQYF. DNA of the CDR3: TGCAGTGCTAGAGCTCTTTACGAGCAGTACTTC.

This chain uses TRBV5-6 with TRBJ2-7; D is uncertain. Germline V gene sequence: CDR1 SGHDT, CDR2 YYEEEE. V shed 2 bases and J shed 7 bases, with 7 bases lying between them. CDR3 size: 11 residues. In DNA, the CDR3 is TGTGCCAGCAGCTTATTCGGAGAGCAGTACTTC. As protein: CASSLFGEQYF.

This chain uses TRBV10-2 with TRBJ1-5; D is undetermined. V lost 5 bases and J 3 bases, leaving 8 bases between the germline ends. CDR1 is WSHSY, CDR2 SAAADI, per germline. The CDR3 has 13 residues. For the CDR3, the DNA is TGCGCCAGCAGTCCAGGCTTCAATCAGCCCCAGCATTTT. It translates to CASSPGFNQPQHF.

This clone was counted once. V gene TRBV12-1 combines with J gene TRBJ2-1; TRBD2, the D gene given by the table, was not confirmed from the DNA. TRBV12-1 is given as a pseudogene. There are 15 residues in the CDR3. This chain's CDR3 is CASSFRLAGINEQFF. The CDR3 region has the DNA TGTGCCAGCAGCTTTCGACTAGCGGGCATCAATGAGCAGTTCTTC.

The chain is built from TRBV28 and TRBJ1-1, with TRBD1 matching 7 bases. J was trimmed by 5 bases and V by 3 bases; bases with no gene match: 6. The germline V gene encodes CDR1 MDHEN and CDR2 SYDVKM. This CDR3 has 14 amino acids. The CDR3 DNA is TGTGCCAGCAGTTTGGTTCAGGGGGGGACTGAAGCTTTCTTT. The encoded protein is CASSLVQGGTEAFF. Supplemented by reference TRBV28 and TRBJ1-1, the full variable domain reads DVKVTQSSRYLVKRTGEKVFLECVQDMDHENMFWYRQDPGLGLRLIYFSYDVKMKEKGDIPEGYSVSREKKERFSLILESASTNQTSMYLCASSLVQGGTEAFFGQGTRLTVV.

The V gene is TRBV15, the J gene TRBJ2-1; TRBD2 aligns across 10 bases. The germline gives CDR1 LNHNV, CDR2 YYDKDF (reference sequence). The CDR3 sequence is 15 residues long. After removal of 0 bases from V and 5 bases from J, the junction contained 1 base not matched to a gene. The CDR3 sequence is CATSRDLAGDNEQFF. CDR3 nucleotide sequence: TGTGCCACCAGCAGAGACCTAGCGGGGGACAATGAGCAGTTCTTC.

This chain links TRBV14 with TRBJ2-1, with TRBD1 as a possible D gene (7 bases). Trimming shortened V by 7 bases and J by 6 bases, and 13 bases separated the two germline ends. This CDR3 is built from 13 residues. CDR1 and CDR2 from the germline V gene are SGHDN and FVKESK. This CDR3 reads CASTPGGGNEQFF. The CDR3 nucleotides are TGTGCCAGCACCCCAGGGGGAGGCAATGAGCAGTTCTTC.

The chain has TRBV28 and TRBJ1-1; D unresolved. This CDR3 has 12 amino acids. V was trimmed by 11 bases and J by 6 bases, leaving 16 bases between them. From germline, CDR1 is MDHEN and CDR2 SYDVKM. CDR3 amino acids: CAVCKTTAEAFF. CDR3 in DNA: TGTGCCGTCTGCAAGACAACGGCTGAAGCTTTCTTT.

CDR3 DNA sequence: TGTGCCAGCTGGGTGGCGGAACAGCCCCAGCATTTT. As protein: CASWVAEQPQHF. V usage is TRBV11-3 and J usage is TRBJ1-5; no clear D gene. Germline loops: CDR1 SGHNT, CDR2 YENEEA. Deletions cut 8 bases from V and 7 bases from J, with 12 bases between. CDR3 length equals 12 residues.

CDR3 protein: CASSSYQRMNTEAFF. The CDR3 DNA reads as TGTGCCAGCAGTTCCTACCAGCGCATGAACACTGAAGCTTTCTTT. The chain uses TRBV6-5 and TRBJ1-1; unclear D gene. Trimming pared 4 bases from V and 0 bases from J, leaving 12 bases between. The CDR3 length is 15 residues. CDR1 MNHEY and CDR2 SVGAGI come from the germline V gene.

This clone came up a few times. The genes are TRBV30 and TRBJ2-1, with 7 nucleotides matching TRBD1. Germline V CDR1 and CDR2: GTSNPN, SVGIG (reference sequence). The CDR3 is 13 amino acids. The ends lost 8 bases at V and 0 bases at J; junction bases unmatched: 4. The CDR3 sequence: CAVGDSSYNEQFF. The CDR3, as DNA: TGTGCCGTTGGGGACAGCTCCTACAATGAGCAGTTCTTC. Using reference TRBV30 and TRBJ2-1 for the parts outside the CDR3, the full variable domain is SQTIHQWPATLVQPVGSPLSLECTVEGTSNPNLYWYRQAAGRGLQLLFYSVGIGQISSEVPQNLSASRPQDRQFILSSKKLLLSDSGFYLCAVGDSSYNEQFFGPGTRLTVL.

The CDR3 protein is CASGPGTEAFF. The CDR3 DNA reads as TGTGCCAGCGGGCCAGGCACTGAAGCTTTCTTT. The genes are TRBV28 and TRBJ1-1; D unresolved. V dropped 8 bases and J dropped 4 bases, with 8 bases sitting between them. Germline V gene data show CDR1 as MDHEN and CDR2 as SYDVKM. This CDR3 contains 11 residues.

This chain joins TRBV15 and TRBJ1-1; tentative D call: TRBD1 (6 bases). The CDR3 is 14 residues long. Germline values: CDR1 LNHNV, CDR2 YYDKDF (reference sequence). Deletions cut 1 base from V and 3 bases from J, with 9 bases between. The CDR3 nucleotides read TGTGCCACCAGCAGAGCAGGGGAGTACACTGAAGCTTTCTTT. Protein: CATSRAGEYTEAFF.